The rows below give T cell receptor beta chains drawn from one sample of a study of blood T cell repertoires in COVID-19. Some clones are missing from TCRdb's copy, which holds only in-frame ones; the method was immunoSEQ multiplex PCR. The sample has 150,000 to 200,000 clones; about four fifths are singletons. Material for sequencing was peripheral blood. The origin of the receptors is a woman of 80 years or more with COVID-19, enrolled during active disease. CDR3s include the opening cysteine and the closing phenylalanine or tryptophan. Fields, in order: CDR3 protein, CDR3 DNA, V gene, clone size, J gene, D gene. A D gene is named only where the DNA matches it firmly. Clone size, where shown, is once, few, many, or a class for clones that have expanded.

CDR3: CASTLDWAGSLFF
DNA: TGTGCCAGCACCCTGGACTGGGCTGGTAGTTTGTTCTTC
V: TRBV12-3/TRBV12-4
size: NA
J: TRBJ2-1
D: NA

CDR3: CASSEALGGINEQFF
DNA: TGTGCCAGCAGTGAAGCCCTAGGCGGGATCAATGAGCAGTTCTTC
V: TRBV6-1
size: NA
J: TRBJ2-1
D: NA

CDR3: CASSLVRVAGDQETQYF
DNA: TGTGCCAGCAGCTTAGTAAGGGTAGCGGGAGACCAGGAGACCCAGTACTTC
V: TRBV7-9
size: once
J: TRBJ2-5
D: TRBD2

CDR3: CASSQDYGGALTDTQYF
DNA: TGCGCCAGCAGCCAAGATTATGGGGGGGCGTTAACAGATACGCAGTATTTT
V: TRBV4-3
size: NA
J: TRBJ2-3
D: NA

CDR3: CASSREVSPLHF
DNA: TGTGCCAGCAGTCGGGAGGTTTCACCCCTCCACTTT
V: TRBV6-2/TRBV6-3
size: NA
J: TRBJ1-6
D: NA

CDR3: CASSKTTGEAGELFF
DNA: TGTGCCAGCAGCAAAACGACAGGGGAGGCCGGGGAGCTGTTTTTT
V: TRBV21-1
size: NA
J: TRBJ2-2
D: NA

CDR3: CASSLTARNYGYTF
DNA: TGTGCCAGCAGCTTGACAGCAAGAAACTATGGCTACACCTTC
V: TRBV7-8
size: NA
J: TRBJ1-2
D: NA

CDR3: CASSPATGVGSQPQHF
DNA: TGTGCCAGCAGCCCAGCGACAGGGGTCGGAAGTCAGCCCCAGCATTTT
V: TRBV7-7
size: NA
J: TRBJ1-5
D: TRBD1

CDR3: CASSVTSGRQRTYNEQFF
DNA: TGTGCCAGCAGCGTGACTAGCGGGAGGCAAAGGACCTACAATGAGCAGTTCTTC
V: TRBV11-2
size: NA
J: TRBJ2-1
D: TRBD2

CDR3: CASSSSGAADDTEAFF
DNA: TGTGCCAGCAGCTCGTCAGGGGCCGCGGATGACACTGAAGCTTTCTTT
V: TRBV13
size: NA
J: TRBJ1-1
D: NA

CDR3: CAISEPGSTYNEQFF
DNA: TGTGCCATCAGTGAGCCGGGATCCACCTACAATGAGCAGTTCTTC
V: TRBV10-3
size: NA
J: TRBJ2-1
D: NA

CDR3: CASSFGTDYEQYF
DNA: TGTGCCAGCAGCTTCGGGACAGACTACGAGCAGTACTTC
V: TRBV11-3
size: few
J: TRBJ2-7
D: TRBD1

CDR3: CSVVGEAGYGYTF
DNA: TGCAGCGTTGTAGGGGAAGCGGGCTATGGCTACACCTTC
V: TRBV29-1
size: NA
J: TRBJ1-2
D: NA

CDR3: CAWSVRIRGLSEQYF
DNA: TGTGCCTGGAGTGTACGGATCAGGGGGCTGAGCGAGCAGTACTTC
V: TRBV30
size: NA
J: TRBJ2-7
D: TRBD1

CDR3: CASKALEEGTEAFF
DNA: TGTGCCAGTAAGGCTTTGGAAGAGGGCACTGAAGCTTTCTTT
V: TRBV19
size: NA
J: TRBJ1-1
D: NA

CDR3: CATSRVKDNAGANVLTF
DNA: TGTGCCACCAGCAGAGTGAAGGACAACGCAGGGGCCAACGTCCTGACTTTC
V: TRBV15
size: NA
J: TRBJ2-6
D: NA

CDR3: CASSELRLGNTEAFF
DNA: TGTGCCAGCAGTGAGTTGAGACTCGGTAACACTGAAGCTTTCTTT
V: TRBV2
size: NA
J: TRBJ1-1
D: NA

CDR3: CASSRQTTSQPQHF
DNA: TGTGCCAGCAGCCGACAGACAACGAGTCAGCCCCAGCATTTT
V: TRBV2
size: NA
J: TRBJ1-5
D: NA

CDR3: CATSGIQGPPYGYTF
DNA: TGTGCCACCAGTGGGATACAGGGGCCCCCCTATGGCTACACCTTC
V: TRBV24-1
size: many
J: TRBJ1-2
D: TRBD1

CDR3: CASSLTTNYGYTF
DNA: TGTGCCAGCAGTTTGACTACTAACTATGGCTACACCTTC
V: TRBV28
size: NA
J: TRBJ1-2
D: NA

CDR3: CASKGQGGYEQYF
DNA: TGTGCCAGTAAGGGACAGGGGGGTTACGAGCAGTACTTC
V: TRBV19
size: NA
J: TRBJ2-7
D: TRBD1

CDR3: CAISEGDGYGYTF
DNA: TGTGCCATCAGTGAAGGGGATGGCTATGGCTACACCTTC
V: TRBV10-3
size: NA
J: TRBJ1-2
D: NA

CDR3: CASSLRGRDTQYF
DNA: TGTGCCAGCAGTTTAAGGGGCAGGGATACGCAGTATTTT
V: TRBV12-3/TRBV12-4
size: NA
J: TRBJ2-3
D: NA

CDR3: CASSPSWGGEKLFF
DNA: TGTGCCAGCAGCCCGTCGTGGGGGGGAGAAAAACTGTTTTTT
V: TRBV7-6
size: NA
J: TRBJ1-4
D: NA

CDR3: CASSLFSQPNQPQHF
DNA: TGTGCCAGCAGTTTATTCTCACAACCCAATCAGCCCCAGCATTTT
V: TRBV27
size: NA
J: TRBJ1-5
D: NA

CDR3: CASSLPRPARYEQYF
DNA: TGTGCCAGCAGTCTTCCCCGTCCAGCTAGGTACGAGCAGTACTTC
V: TRBV28
size: NA
J: TRBJ2-7
D: NA

CDR3: CSASPYAHNEQFF
DNA: TGCAGTGCTAGTCCCTATGCCCACAATGAGCAGTTCTTC
V: TRBV20-1
size: NA
J: TRBJ2-1
D: NA

CDR3: CASSPVGADGGYTF
DNA: TGTGCCAGCTCACCGGTTGGAGCCGATGGAGGCTACACCTTC
V: TRBV18
size: few
J: TRBJ1-2
D: NA